The 28 T cell receptor beta chains below come from one sample, sequenced in a study of cytomegalovirus exposure and HLA in healthy donors. Primers included in the PCR were 60 Vbeta and 13 Jbeta primers. The assay was immunoSEQ multiplex PCR, and TCRdb's table has in-frame clones only and misses some. The profile shows 120,000 or so clones, over 65% of them singletons. The sequenced sample was PBMCs. These receptors originate from a man younger than 35 in good health and CMV-seropositive.

The J gene is TRBJ2-1, the V gene TRBV7-6; 11 positions match TRBD1. CDR1 is SGHVS, CDR2 FNYEAQ, per germline. This CDR3 region has 14 residues. The V gene end was trimmed by 5 bases and the J gene end by 7 bases; junction bases not matched to a gene: 4. DNA of the CDR3: TGTGCCAGCAGCCCAGGACAGGGGGCGAATGAGCAGTTCTTC. Its translation is CASSPGQGANEQFF.

The chain links TRBV30 to TRBJ1-3; weak D call: TRBD1 (6 bases). The V end lost 2 bases, the J end lost 4 bases, and 9 bases lay between the germline ends. Germline V gene data show CDR1 as GTSNPN and CDR2 as SVGIG (reference sequence). This CDR3 has 13 residues. The CDR3 DNA reads TGTGCCTGGAGTTTGGGGGCCGGAAACACCATATATTTT. Amino acid sequence: CAWSLGAGNTIYF.

This clone turned up a few times. V usage is TRBV7-9 and J usage is TRBJ2-3; 11 bases line up with TRBD2. V dropped 6 bases and J dropped 1; count of bases not matched to a gene: 0. CDR1 SEHNR and CDR2 FQNEAQ come from the germline V gene (reference sequence). This CDR3 comprises 14 residues. The CDR3 DNA follows: TGTGCCAGCAGACTAGCGGGGGGCACAGATACGCAGTATTTT. Residues: CASRLAGGTDTQYF.

CDR3 sequence: CASSPVKGGPGDTQYF. In DNA, the CDR3 is TGTGCCAGCTCACCGGTGAAAGGAGGCCCCGGGGATACGCAGTATTTT. This chain connects TRBV18 to TRBJ2-3, with a possible D match to TRBD2 (5 bases). This CDR3 has 16 residues. CDR1 KGHSH and CDR2 LQKENI come from the germline V gene. V lost 3 bases and J 6 bases, leaving 19 bases between the germline ends.

This clone was counted between two and nine times. The sample contains more than one DNA sequence encoding this CDR3. The chain carries TRBV5-1 and TRBJ1-1; D is possibly TRBD1 (5 bases). Germline V gene data show CDR1 as SGHRS and CDR2 as YFSETQ. Trimming left V 1 base short and J 1 base short, with 5 bases between. The CDR3 contains 13 residues. CDR3 in DNA: TGCGCCAGCAGCTTGACAGGGAACACTGAAGCTTTCTTT. It specifies CASSLTGNTEAFF. Variable domain in full (rest from reference TRBV5-1 and TRBJ1-1): KAGVTQTPRYLIKTRGQQVTLSCSPISGHRSVSWYQQTPGQGLQFLFEYFSETQRNKGNFPGRFSGRQFSNSRSEMNVSTLELGDSALYLCASSLTGNTEAFFGQGTRLTVV.

This chain uses TRBV28 with TRBJ1-2; D possibly corresponds to TRBD1 (6 bases). The CDR3 runs to 15 residues. Germline CDR1 reads MDHEN; CDR2 reads SYDVKM. Deletions cut 3 bases from V and 5 bases from J, with 16 bases between. CDR3 in amino acids: CASSFGGHELYGYTF. For the CDR3, the DNA is TGTGCCAGCAGTTTTGGGGGACACGAGTTGTATGGCTACACCTTC.

The V gene is TRBV5-1, the J gene TRBJ1-2; D is ambiguous. CDR1 is SGHRS and CDR2 is YFSETQ in the germline V gene. Trimming left V 0 bases short and J 7 bases short, with 10 bases between. CDR3 length equals 13 residues. CDR3 amino acids: CASSLDPLAGYTF. The CDR3 DNA sequence: TGCGCCAGCAGCTTGGACCCACTAGCTGGCTACACCTTC.

The genes are TRBV7-3 and TRBJ2-5, with 9 positions matching TRBD2. The CDR3 loop spans 18 amino acids. Germline lookup yields CDR1 SGHTA and CDR2 FQGTGA. The J segment lost 2 bases and the V segment lost 1 base, leaving 11 bases of the junction unmatched. CDR3 residues: CASSLSGGGARWQETQYF. The CDR3, as DNA: TGTGCCAGCAGCTTAAGTGGCGGGGGGGCTCGATGGCAAGAGACCCAGTACTTC.

This clone was detected once. V is TRBV7-9 and J is TRBJ1-2; 10 bases fit TRBD1. CDR3 length: 14 residues. The V and J ends lost 5 bases and 6 bases, in that order; junction bases with no gene match: 6. CDR1 is SEHNR and CDR2 is FQNEAQ in the germline V gene (reference sequence). CDR3 amino acids: CASSAPGTGDGYTF. The CDR3 bases are TGTGCCAGCAGCGCCCCCGGGACAGGGGATGGCTACACCTTC.

V is TRBV30 and J is TRBJ1-1; D gene ambiguous. V lost 4 bases to trimming and J lost 5 bases, with 8 bases between them. The length of the CDR3 is 11 residues. In germline, CDR1 is GTSNPN, CDR2 SVGIG (reference sequence). CDR3 in amino acids: CAWNGWTEAFF. In nucleotides, the CDR3 is TGTGCCTGGAACGGTTGGACTGAAGCTTTCTTT.

This chain connects TRBV30 to TRBJ2-5; D remains unclear. The end of the DNA is better explained by TRBJ2-7, so the J call may be wrong. This CDR3 has 14 residues. Germline-derived CDR1 and CDR2 are GTSNPN and SVGIG (reference sequence). Here the CDR3 reads CAWSDPEVSYEQYF. CDR3 in DNA: TGTGCCTGGAGTGACCCCGAGGTCTCCTACGAGCAGTACTTC.

This sequence joins TRBV19 and TRBJ2-3, with 11 nucleotides matching TRBD2. Trimming removed 6 bases from V and 3 bases from J; junction bases left unmatched: 5. CDR1 LNHDA and CDR2 SQIVND come from the germline V gene (reference sequence). There are 15 residues in the CDR3. In DNA, the CDR3 is TGTGCCAGTAGAACTAGCGGGGGATGGACAGATACGCAGTATTTT. Translated: CASRTSGGWTDTQYF.

J is TRBJ2-5 and V is TRBV19; TRBD2 matches 9 bases. There are 13 residues in the CDR3. Trimming removed 5 bases from V and 5 bases from J; junction bases left unmatched: 3. Looked up from germline, CDR1 is LNHDA and CDR2 is SQIVND (reference sequence). CDR3 in amino acids: CASSASGAETQYF. CDR3 coding DNA: TGTGCCAGTAGTGCTAGCGGGGCTGAGACCCAGTACTTC. Drawing the rest from reference TRBV19 and TRBJ2-5, the complete variable domain is DGGITQSPKYLFRKEGQNVTLSCEQNLNHDAMYWYRQDPGQGLRLIYYSQIVNDFQKGDIAEGYSVSREKKESFPLTVTSAQKNPTAFYLCASSASGAETQYFGPGTRLLVL.

V and J are TRBV27 and TRBJ2-7, with 8 bases that match TRBD1. Losses at the gene ends were 1 base for V and 6 bases for J; bases not matched to a gene: 8. Germline CDR1 MNHEY, CDR2 SMNVEV (reference sequence). The CDR3 runs 15 residues. The CDR3 is CASSLLSQGASEQYF. CDR3 coding DNA: TGTGCCAGCAGTTTATTGAGCCAGGGGGCGAGCGAGCAGTACTTC.

The rearrangement joins TRBV28 to TRBJ2-4; 7 bases line up with TRBD2. V lost 3 bases, J lost 7 bases, and 0 bases stayed unmatched. Per the germline V gene, CDR1 is MDHEN and CDR2 is SYDVKM. CDR3 length: 12 residues. The CDR3 DNA sequence: TGTGCCAGCAGTTTGGGGGGGAACATTCAGTACTTC. Translated, it gives CASSLGGNIQYF.

This rearrangement joins TRBV7-9 to TRBJ1-3; 7 bases line up with TRBD1. With 5 bases clipped from V and 0 bases from J, the junction kept 7 bases outside the gene matches. The CDR3 is 16 amino acids. Germline V gives CDR1 SEHNR, CDR2 FQNEAQ (reference sequence). In DNA form, the CDR3 reads TGTGCCAGCAGCCCCGGGACAGCGTTCTCTGGAAACACCATATATTTT. Protein sequence: CASSPGTAFSGNTIYF.

This rearrangement joins TRBV19 to TRBJ2-3; TRBD2 matches 7 bases. Germline CDR1 reads LNHDA; CDR2 reads SQIVND (reference sequence). J lost 0 bases, V lost 3 bases, and 6 bases had no gene match. This CDR3 region has 16 residues. The CDR3 DNA reads TGTGCCAGTAGTATGGGAGCGGGGAGTAGCACAGATACGCAGTATTTT. This gives the protein CASSMGAGSSTDTQYF.

The chain has TRBV28 and TRBJ1-3; D ambiguous. The CDR3 extends over 15 amino acids. Between the trimmed V and J ends, which lost 4 bases and 0 bases, there was a span of 10 bases. Per the germline V gene, CDR1 is MDHEN and CDR2 is SYDVKM. Written as DNA, the CDR3 is TGTGCCAGCAGTTCCGACACCTACTCTGGAAACACCATATATTTT. Amino acids: CASSSDTYSGNTIYF.

V gene TRBV5-1 combines with J gene TRBJ1-1, with a weak D call TRBD1 (6 bases). The germline gives CDR1 SGHRS, CDR2 YFSETQ. Trimming stripped 1 base from V and 0 bases from J, with 13 bases between. This CDR3 spans 16 amino acids. CDR3: CASSLTTGLMNTEAFF. CDR3 sequence (DNA): TGCGCCAGCAGCTTGACGACAGGACTGATGAACACTGAAGCTTTCTTT.

V gene TRBV29-1 combines with J gene TRBJ2-7; 11 bases map to TRBD1. J gave up 4 bases and V 4 bases, and 15 bases lay outside the gene matches. Germline loops: CDR1 SQVTM, CDR2 ANQGSEA. The length of the CDR3 is 17 residues. In DNA, the CDR3 is TGCAGCGTTGTCTCCAAACCGGGACAGGGGGTGGTTTACGAGCAGTACTTC. Amino acids: CSVVSKPGQGVVYEQYF.

V is TRBV5-4 and J is TRBJ2-5; the D gene is possibly TRBD1 (5 bases). The J call could be wrong; TRBJ2-7 is a better fit for the DNA end. CDR3 length equals 13 residues. CDR1 is SGHNT and CDR2 is YYREEE in the germline V gene (reference sequence). The CDR3 nucleotides are TGTGCCAGCAGTCCCGAAGGGGACTACGAGCAGTACTTC. This gives the protein CASSPEGDYEQYF.

The CDR3 sequence: CASSQGQGATEAFF. In DNA, the CDR3 is TGCGCCAGCAGCCAAGGTCAGGGGGCCACTGAAGCTTTCTTT. J is TRBJ1-1 and V is TRBV4-1; 8 nucleotides align to TRBD1. V gave up 1 base and J gave up 4 bases; unmatched junction bases: 2. This CDR3 comprises 14 residues. Germline assignment: CDR1 MGHRA and CDR2 YSYEKL.

The V call is TRBV21-1, the J call TRBJ2-2; the table calls TRBD1, which could not be checked here. TRBV21-1 is a pseudogene segment. There are 14 residues in the CDR3. CDR3 sequence reads: CASRRTENTGELFF. The CDR3 DNA follows: TGTGCCAGCAGAAGGACAGAGAACACCGGGGAGCTGTTTTTT.

This clone has only one observation. This chain joins TRBV28 and TRBJ1-6; TRBD1 is a possible D gene (6 bases). Trimming pared 1 base from V and 5 bases from J, leaving 9 bases between. The germline CDR1 and CDR2 sequences are MDHEN and SYDVKM. There are 15 residues in the CDR3. The CDR3 sequence is CASSLSGVNNSPLHF. CDR3 sequence (DNA): TGTGCCAGCAGTTTATCAGGGGTGAATAATTCACCCCTCCACTTT. Variable domain in full (rest from reference TRBV28 and TRBJ1-6): DVKVTQSSRYLVKRTGEKVFLECVQDMDHENMFWYRQDPGLGLRLIYFSYDVKMKEKGDIPEGYSVSREKKERFSLILESASTNQTSMYLCASSLSGVNNSPLHFGNGTRLTVT.

The chain has TRBV18 and TRBJ2-1; TRBD1 matches 7 bases. Per the germline V gene, CDR1 is KGHSH and CDR2 is LQKENI. V was pared by 10 bases and J by 6 bases, with 9 bases of the junction left unmatched. The CDR3 runs to 13 residues. CDR3 protein: CATRGGAGNEQFF. In DNA form, the CDR3 reads TGTGCCACGAGAGGGGGCGCAGGCAATGAGCAGTTCTTC.

The genes are TRBV30 and TRBJ2-7; 7 bases line up with TRBD2. Per the germline V gene, CDR1 is GTSNPN and CDR2 is SVGIG (reference sequence). The CDR3 is made up of 15 amino acids. The junction had 6 bases not matched to a gene; V was cut back by 1 base and J by 0 bases. CDR3 sequence: CAWSGVRGSSYEQYF. In nucleotides, the CDR3 is TGTGCCTGGAGTGGAGTGCGGGGGAGCTCCTACGAGCAGTACTTC.

The chain has TRBV28 and TRBJ1-1, with TRBD1 identical over 7 bases. Germline assignment: CDR1 MDHEN and CDR2 SYDVKM. The CDR3 runs to 14 residues. Germline trimming cut 10 bases from V and 0 bases from J; bases unmatched to any gene: 8. The DNA for the CDR3 is TGTGCCACCTGGACAGGTTCCTTGAACACTGAAGCTTTCTTT. Translating gives CATWTGSLNTEAFF.

The chain carries TRBV6-1 and TRBJ2-5; TRBD1 matches 9 bases. The CDR3 runs 13 residues. The V segment lost 6 bases and the J segment 5 bases; nucleotides outside the gene matches: 4. CDR1 is MNHNS and CDR2 is SASEGT in the germline V gene. The CDR3 sequence is CASRTGGLETQYF. The CDR3 region has the DNA TGTGCCAGCAGAACAGGGGGCCTGGAGACCCAGTACTTC.